This is a list of T cell receptor beta chains from one sample in a study of vaccination effects on CD4 cells after COVID-19. No cognate antigen is known for these TCRs. Measured with immunoSEQ multiplex PCR; TCRdb has only the in-frame clones, and not every one. There are about 31,000 clones in the sample; roughly two thirds occur only once, and 25% to 30% lies in the top ten. The sequenced sample was CD4+ T cells from PBMCs cultured with HCoV-229E spike peptides, obtained before COVID-19 vaccination. Every receptor here comes from a human donor who received a COVID-19 vaccine. Each CDR3 is given with its conserved first and last residue. The D gene is left open where the match is weak. Clone size appears in some rows only: once, few, many, or a class for an expanded clone.

clone_size,j_call,d_call,v_call,cdr3_aa,cdr3_nt
.,TRBJ2-7,TRBD2,TRBV5-4,CASRPGGLAGVGQQYF,TGTGCCAGCAGGCCAGGAGGACTAGCGGGAGTTGGTCAGCAGTACTTC
once,TRBJ1-2,TRBD1,TRBV12-3/TRBV12-4,CASSLTGAKAF,TGTGCCAGCAGTTTAACAGGGGCAAAAGCCTTC
.,TRBJ2-2,.,TRBV7-9,CASSLYRSFTGELFF,TGTGCCAGCAGCCTATACAGGTCCTTCACCGGGGAGCTGTTTTTT
.,TRBJ1-4,TRBD1,TRBV4-3,CASSRVDRVNEKLFF,TGCGCCAGCAGCCGGGTAGACAGGGTGAATGAAAAACTGTTTTTT
.,TRBJ2-2,TRBD1,TRBV24-1,CATSDGDRGGTGELFF,TGTGCCACCAGTGATGGGGACAGGGGCGGCACCGGGGAGCTGTTTTTT
.,TRBJ2-3,TRBD2,TRBV19,CASSARRESADTQYF,TGTGCCAGTAGTGCCCGGCGGGAGAGTGCAGATACGCAGTATTTT
.,TRBJ1-3,.,TRBV19,CASASFTGATRTGNTIYF,TGTGCCAGTGCCTCGTTTACCGGGGCCACTAGAACTGGAAACACCATATATTTT
.,TRBJ1-3,.,TRBV1,CTSSQAGSGNTIYF,TGCACCAGCAGCCAAGCAGGGTCTGGAAACACCATATATTTT
.,TRBJ1-1,.,TRBV5-4,CASSPMGTEAFF,TGTGCCAGCAGTCCTATGGGCACTGAAGCTTTCTTT
.,TRBJ2-7,.,TRBV7-2,CASSLVVGSVVYSYEQYF,TGTGCCAGCAGCTTAGTGGTGGGGAGCGTTGTTTATTCCTACGAGCAGTACTTC
.,TRBJ2-7,TRBD2,TRBV3-1/TRBV3-2,CASSPRLAGSYEQYF,TGTGCCAGCAGCCCCCGACTAGCGGGGAGCTACGAGCAGTACTTC
.,TRBJ2-7,.,TRBV6-5,CASLRLESNEQYF,TGTGCCAGCCTAAGACTGGAGAGCAACGAGCAGTACTTC
few,TRBJ2-5,TRBD2,TRBV6-2/TRBV6-3,CASSTRGRVRETQYF,TGTGCCAGCAGCACCCGGGGGAGGGTGCGGGAGACCCAGTACTTC
.,TRBJ1-2,TRBD1,TRBV5-5,CASSPWDRANYGYTF,TGTGCCAGCAGCCCATGGGACAGAGCTAACTATGGCTACACCTTC
.,TRBJ2-2,.,TRBV7-6,CASSFAGELFF,TGTGCCAGCAGCTTTGCCGGGGAGCTGTTTTTT
.,TRBJ2-5,.,TRBV27,CASSSKPFTQETQYF,TGTGCCAGCAGTTCCAAACCCTTTACACAAGAGACCCAGTACTTC
.,TRBJ2-5,.,TRBV18,CASSPYPGETQYF,TGTGCCAGCTCACCCTACCCCGGAGAGACCCAGTACTTC
.,TRBJ1-2,TRBD1,TRBV28,CASSPQQGYSGYTF,TGTGCCAGCAGTCCTCAACAGGGGTATAGTGGCTACACCTTC
.,TRBJ1-2,.,TRBV20-1,CSASKGRDGYTF,TGCAGTGCTAGTAAGGGAAGAGACGGCTACACCTTC
.,TRBJ2-7,.,TRBV2,CASSEGDRYSYEQYF,TGTGCCAGCAGTGAAGGAGACAGGTATTCCTACGAGCAGTACTTC
few,TRBJ1-2,.,TRBV27,CASWDFYGYTF,TGTGCCAGCTGGGATTTCTATGGCTACACCTTC
.,TRBJ2-5,.,TRBV4-2,CASSQDPEAATQYF,TGTGCCAGCAGCCAAGATCCTGAGGCGGCGACCCAGTACTTC